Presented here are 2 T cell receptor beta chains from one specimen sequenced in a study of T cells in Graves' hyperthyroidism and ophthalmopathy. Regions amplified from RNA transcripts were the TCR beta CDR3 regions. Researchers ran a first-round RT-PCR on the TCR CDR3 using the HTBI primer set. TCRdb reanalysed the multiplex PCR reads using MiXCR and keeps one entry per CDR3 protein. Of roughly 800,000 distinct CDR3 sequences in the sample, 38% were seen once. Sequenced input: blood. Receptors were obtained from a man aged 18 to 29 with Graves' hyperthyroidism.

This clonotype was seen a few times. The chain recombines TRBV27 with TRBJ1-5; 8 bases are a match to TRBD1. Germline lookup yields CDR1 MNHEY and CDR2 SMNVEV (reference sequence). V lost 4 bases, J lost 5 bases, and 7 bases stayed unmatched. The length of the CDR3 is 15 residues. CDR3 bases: TGTGCCAGCAGTTCCCGGGACAGGAAGGATCAGCCCCAGCATTTT. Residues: CASSSRDRKDQPQHF.

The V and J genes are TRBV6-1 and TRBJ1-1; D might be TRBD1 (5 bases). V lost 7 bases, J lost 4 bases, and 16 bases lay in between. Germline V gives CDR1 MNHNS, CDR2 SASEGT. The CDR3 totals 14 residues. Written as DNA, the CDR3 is TGTGCCAGCAACCGACTCGGGGCAGGCACTGAAGCTTTCTTT. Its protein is CASNRLGAGTEAFF.